This T cell receptor (beta chain) was found in a study of response to subunit inactivated influenza vaccine. A few counts support this clonotype. TCRdb called the RT-PCR reads again in MiXCR, with one record for every CDR3 protein. Of almost 250,000 distinct CDR3 sequences listed, 9.5% to 15% are singletons. V shed 1 base and J 4 bases; nucleotides not matched to a gene: 7. The CDR3 is 17 amino acids. The germline V gene encodes CDR1 DFQATT and CDR2 SNEGSKA (reference sequence). This chain joins TRBV20-1 and TRBJ2-2; 12 bases match TRBD2. The TCR comes from a man between 45 and 60 years old who received an inactivated influenza vaccine. Specimen: non-naive T cells sorted from PBMCs, collected less than 15 days before vaccination. CDR3 nucleotides: TGCAGTGCTAGAGGACTAGCGGGAGACATGAGCACCGGGGAGCTGTTTTTT. Translation: CSARGLAGDMSTGELFF.